This record covers a single TCR beta chain. Some clones are missing from TCRdb's copy, which holds only in-frame ones; the method was immunoSEQ multiplex PCR. This table has a few million clones, 90% to 95% appearing once. The data stem from a study of shared clonotypes between healthy human individuals. The CDR3 contains 17 residues. V was pared by 0 bases and J by 5 bases, with 20 bases between. The germline CDR1 and CDR2 sequences are MRHNA and SNTAGT. This chain links TRBV6-4 with TRBJ2-7; no clear D gene. The sequence was obtained from a man between 18 and 29 years old in good health. The material sequenced was naive CD4+ T cells sorted from blood. Specified subset: CD45RA+ positively selected. For the CDR3, the DNA is TGTGCCAGCAGTGACTCGAAGGGCAGATCCGCATGGCACGAGCAGTACTTC. It yields the protein CASSDSKGRSAWHEQYF.